The 30 T cell receptor beta chains given below trace back to one sample, sequenced in a study of blood T cells in healthy people across ages. Primed by a sample-barcoded 5' primer and a J-beta primer mix, a second PCR proceeded for roughly 7 to 12 cycles. Via MiXCR, TCRdb re-called the 5' RACE reads, giving one row per CDR3 protein. The repertoire holds hundreds of thousands of distinct CDR3 sequences, with around 49% as singletons. The source material was blood. The receptors here all came from a woman aged 60-70 years in good health.

The chain links TRBV29-1 to TRBJ1-1; D is unresolved. V gave up 2 bases and J gave up 7 bases, with 8 bases separating them. The CDR3 covers 11 residues. The V gene's germline CDR1 is SQVTM and CDR2 ANQGSEA. The CDR3 nucleotides are TGCAGCGTTGAACCGGGATTTGAAGCTTTCTTT. This codes for CSVEPGFEAFF.

Turning to this clonotype: At one of its ends the junction is not consistent with the germline gene, which may arise from a read error. This chain links TRBV7-2 with TRBJ2-1; D ambiguous. Germline V gene lookup returns CDR1 SGHTA and CDR2 FQGNSA. This CDR3 spans 11 amino acids. CDR3 in DNA: TGTGCCAGCAGCTCCGTCAATGAGCAGCACTTC. Translation gives CASSSVNEQHF.

The chain recombines TRBV7-2 with TRBJ2-3, with D perhaps matching TRBD2 (6 bases). From germline, CDR1 is SGHTA and CDR2 FQGNSA. V gave up 3 bases and J gave up 3 bases, with 16 bases separating them. This CDR3 is built from 16 residues. CDR3 loop: CASSLSGSGGTDTQYF. CDR3 bases: TGTGCCAGCAGCTTGAGCGGAAGCGGAGGGACAGATACGCAGTATTTT.

V and J are TRBV6-2 or TRBV6-3 and TRBJ2-4; 12 bases fit TRBD2. The J call is uncertain, as TRBJ2-7 better fits the DNA end. The germline V gene has CDR1 MNHEY and CDR2 SVGEGT. The CDR3 contains 16 residues. This CDR3 reads CASSSHRLAGAYEQYF. As DNA, the CDR3 is TGTGCCAGCAGTTCCCACCGACTAGCGGGGGCCTACGAGCAGTACTTC.

V gene TRBV12-3 or TRBV12-4 combines with J gene TRBJ2-1; the D is unclear. Between the trimmed V and J ends, which lost 5 bases and 13 bases, there was a span of 21 bases. CDR3 length equals 14 residues. CDR3 nucleotide sequence: TGTGCCAGCAGTCCCAAAAGGGTAGGAGAGACCCAGTTCTTC. This gives the protein CASSPKRVGETQFF.

The rearrangement joins TRBV9 to TRBJ2-5; D not resolved. Germline lookup yields CDR1 SGDLS and CDR2 YYNGEE. The germline V and J ends were trimmed by 0 bases and 5 bases, with 14 bases remaining between them. The CDR3 runs to 15 residues. The CDR3 sequence: CASSVAQNSWETQYF. The CDR3 DNA follows: TGTGCCAGCAGCGTAGCTCAGAATAGCTGGGAGACCCAGTACTTC.

The chain recombines TRBV20-1 with TRBJ2-7, with a weak D call TRBD2 (5 bases). The V end was cut by 6 bases, the J end by 0 bases, with 12 bases between. Germline V gives CDR1 DFQATT, CDR2 SNEGSKA (reference sequence). The CDR3 is 13 residues long. The DNA for the CDR3 is TGCAGTGCGGAGGACGCAACCTCCTACGAGCAGTACTTC. Translated: CSAEDATSYEQYF.

The genes are TRBV25-1 and TRBJ2-7; 7 bases are shared with TRBD1. Germline CDR1 reads MGHDK; CDR2 reads SYGVNS. The CDR3 is made up of 14 amino acids. The J segment lost 4 bases and the V segment lost 8 bases, leaving 11 bases of the junction unmatched. In DNA form, the CDR3 reads TGTGCCAGCGGCACCCGAGACAGGGTGTACGAGCAGTACTTC. It encodes CASGTRDRVYEQYF.

This clonotype was seen ten or more times. The V call is TRBV4-2, the J call TRBJ2-5, with 7 nucleotides matching TRBD2. This CDR3 is built from 16 residues. Germline CDR1 LGHNA, CDR2 YNFKEQ. V shed 1 base and J 4 bases; nucleotides not matched to a gene: 9. CDR3: CASSQVTGTTSETQYF. In DNA form, the CDR3 reads TGTGCCAGCAGCCAAGTTACGGGGACTACCTCAGAGACCCAGTACTTC.

In this sample, this clonotype turned up a few times. A much larger clone is a single base away; this may be a read error. The chain is built from TRBV25-1 and TRBJ2-5; 8 bases align to TRBD2. With V trimmed by 4 bases and J by 3 bases, 7 bases remained unmatched. The CDR3 contains 15 residues. Germline V gene lookup returns CDR1 MGHDK and CDR2 SYGVNS. CDR3 residues: CASSGRGGTKETQYF. In DNA, the CDR3 is TGTGCCAGCAGTGGACGGGGGGGAACCAAAGAGACCCAGTACTTC. Full variable domain (rest looked up from reference TRBV25-1 and TRBJ2-5): EADIYQTPRYLVIGTGKKITLECSQTMGHDKMYWYQQDPGMELHLIHYSYGVNSTEKGDLSSESTVSRIRTEHFPLTLESARPSHTSQYLCASSGRGGTKETQYFGPGTRLLVL.

This chain joins TRBV6-6 and TRBJ2-7, with 11 positions matching TRBD1. J lost 6 bases, V lost 5 bases, and 9 bases had no gene match. This CDR3 has 15 amino acids. CDR1 is MNHNY, CDR2 SVGAGI, per germline (reference sequence). In DNA form, the CDR3 reads TGTGCCAGCAGTGCCCTGGGACAGGGGGAAGCCGAGCAGTACTTC. Protein product: CASSALGQGEAEQYF.

The V call is TRBV5-1, the J call TRBJ2-3, with D unclear. CDR3 length: 15 residues. Germline CDR1 SGHRS, CDR2 YFSETQ. V lost 0 bases to trimming and J lost 0 bases, with 8 bases between them. The CDR3 region is CASSLAVTSTDTQYF. The CDR3 DNA follows: TGCGCCAGCAGCTTGGCCGTGACTAGCACAGATACGCAGTATTTT.

The table lists this clonotype with a few counts. The rearrangement links TRBV6-2 or TRBV6-3 to TRBJ2-1; TRBD2 matches 13 bases. The CDR3 has 18 amino acids. The germline CDR1 and CDR2 sequences are MNHEY and SVGEGT. The V and J ends lost 5 bases and 5 bases, in that order; junction bases with no gene match: 12. This chain's CDR3 is CASSPWTSGRRGDNEQFF. CDR3 coding DNA: TGTGCCAGCAGTCCCTGGACTAGCGGGAGAAGAGGGGACAATGAGCAGTTCTTC.

The rearrangement uses TRBV6-2 or TRBV6-3 and TRBJ1-5, with D possibly being TRBD1 (6 bases). V dropped 5 bases and J dropped 3 bases, with 8 bases sitting between them. Germline CDR1 is MNHEY and CDR2 is SVGEGT. The CDR3 totals 13 residues. The DNA for the CDR3 is TGTGCCAGCAGTGGACAGTACAATCAGCCCCAGCATTTT. Its protein is CASSGQYNQPQHF.

This clonotype has a handful of counts. The V and J genes are TRBV29-1 and TRBJ1-2; D unclear. This CDR3 has 12 amino acids. Germline CDR1 reads SQVTM; CDR2 reads ANQGSEA. V was shortened by 0 bases and J by 5 bases, with 7 bases between the two germline ends. CDR3 nucleotides: TGCAGCGTTGAAGAAGGCACTTATGGCTACACCTTC. Its protein product is CSVEEGTYGYTF. The whole variable domain, remainder taken from reference TRBV29-1 and TRBJ1-2, is SAVISQKPSRDICQRGTSLTIQCQVDSQVTMMFWYRQQPGQSLTLIATANQGSEATYESGFVIDKFPISRPNLTFSTLTVSNMSPEDSSIYLCSVEEGTYGYTFGSGTRLTVV.

J is TRBJ2-1 and V is TRBV20-1; no clear D. Germline V lookup: CDR1 DFQATT, CDR2 SNEGSKA (reference sequence). The V end lost 5 bases, the J end lost 4 bases, and 15 bases lay between the germline ends. CDR3 length: 14 residues. The DNA of the CDR3 is TGCAGTGCTGGACCGTATACAGCGTACAATGAGCAGTTCTTC. This sequence encodes CSAGPYTAYNEQFF.

The chain combines TRBV7-2 with TRBJ2-1; 9 bases map to TRBD2. Germline V gives CDR1 SGHTA, CDR2 FQGNSA. The CDR3 consists of 13 residues. The trim removed 4 bases at V and 13 bases at J, leaving 8 bases unmatched. CDR3 DNA: TGTGCCAGCAGCTCGAGTAGCGGGAGCTTACAGTTCTTC. Amino acid sequence: CASSSSSGSLQFF.

This chain connects TRBV5-4 to TRBJ2-2, with 9 bases identical to TRBD1. The length of the CDR3 is 16 residues. The V gene end was trimmed by 4 bases and the J gene end by 4 bases; junction bases not matched to a gene: 8. Per germline, CDR1 SGHNT and CDR2 YYREEE (reference sequence). As DNA, the CDR3 is TGTGCCAGCAGCCCACGGACAGGGGATCCCACCGGGGAGCTGTTTTTT. This translates into CASSPRTGDPTGELFF.

In its sample, this clonotype was seen a few times. The chain uses TRBV7-2 and TRBJ2-3; unclear D gene. V was pared by 3 bases and J by 2 bases, with 15 bases between. CDR1 SGHTA and CDR2 FQGNSA come from the germline V gene. The CDR3 runs to 16 residues. The CDR3 region has the DNA TGTGCCAGCAGCTTGGGCTGGTCCCAACCCACAGATACGCAGTATTTT. Encoded protein: CASSLGWSQPTDTQYF.

This clonotype came up once. This sequence joins TRBV5-1 and TRBJ2-3; TRBD1 aligns across 7 bases. The length of the CDR3 is 15 residues. The germline gives CDR1 SGHRS, CDR2 YFSETQ. Trimming cost V 4 bases and J 0 bases; bases outside gene matches: 5. CDR3 DNA: TGCGCCAGCAGCCTAACAGGGGACAGCACAGATACGCAGTATTTT. Its translation: CASSLTGDSTDTQYF.

The sample holds many counts of this clonotype. J is TRBJ2-7 and V is TRBV9; D remains ambiguous. CDR1 is SGDLS, CDR2 YYNGEE, per germline. The ends were cut back, 2 bases at V and 3 bases at J, with 9 bases in the middle. CDR3 length: 13 residues. The chain's CDR3 is CASSVAEFYEQYF. In DNA form, the CDR3 reads TGTGCCAGCAGCGTTGCCGAGTTCTACGAGCAGTACTTC.

On this clonotype itself: Its ends do not fully match the called genes, so a read error is possible. This chain uses TRBV7-2 with TRBJ2-5; 9 bases are a match to TRBD1. The assigned J gene may be wrong: the sequence end matches TRBJ2-7 better. CDR3 length equals 14 residues. The germline V gene encodes CDR1 SGHTA and CDR2 FQGNSA. CDR3 DNA: TGTGCCAGCAGATTAGACAGGGGGTCCTACGAGCAGTACTTC. It is translated as CASRLDRGSYEQYF.

This clonotype has ten or more counts. The chain employs TRBV12-3 or TRBV12-4 and TRBJ2-4; no definite D call. V lost 6 bases and J 7 bases, leaving 13 bases between the germline ends. This CDR3 is built from 13 residues. CDR3 amino acids: CASSLDTGNIQYF. CDR3 sequence (DNA): TGTGCCAGCAGCCTCGACACTGGGAACATTCAGTACTTC.

The chain recombines TRBV10-3 with TRBJ2-1; 10 nucleotides match TRBD1. CDR1 is ENHRY and CDR2 is SYGVKD in the germline V gene. This CDR3 has 13 residues. CDR3 amino acids: CASGTGASGEQFF. In DNA form, the CDR3 reads TGTGCGTCCGGGACAGGGGCTAGCGGTGAGCAGTTCTTC.

This clonotype was detected only a few times. This chain joins TRBV10-3 and TRBJ2-7, with 9 bases aligning to TRBD1. CDR3 length: 17 amino acids. Germline V CDR1 and CDR2: ENHRY, SYGVKD. V lost 6 bases and J lost 6; bases outside the gene matches: 18. This chain's CDR3 is CAIRTEEQGAALGEQYF. DNA for the CDR3: TGTGCCATCAGGACCGAAGAACAGGGGGCGGCCCTAGGCGAGCAGTACTTC.

This clonotype was observed a handful of times. This rearrangement joins TRBV5-1 to TRBJ2-7; perhaps TRBD2 as D (6 bases). The germline V and J ends were trimmed by 0 bases and 4 bases, with 14 bases remaining between them. Germline CDR1 is SGHRS and CDR2 is YFSETQ. The CDR3 runs to 15 residues. The CDR3 region has the DNA TGCGCCAGCAGCTTGGGTGCGGGAACGTTTTACGAGCAGTACTTC. Its protein is CASSLGAGTFYEQYF.

The chain is built from TRBV20-1 and TRBJ2-1; D gene uncertain. Trimming removed 6 bases from V and 9 bases from J, with 12 bases in between. The germline V gene has CDR1 DFQATT and CDR2 SNEGSKA (reference sequence). This CDR3 contains 11 residues. The CDR3 loop reads CSAALLGEQFF. The DNA for the CDR3 is TGCAGTGCCGCCCTTTTAGGTGAGCAGTTCTTC.

The chain has TRBV13 and TRBJ1-2; D possibly corresponds to TRBD1 (5 bases). The CDR3 consists of 14 residues. The germline gives CDR1 PRHDT, CDR2 FYEKMQ (reference sequence). The V end lost 4 bases, the J end lost 3 bases, and 12 bases lay between the germline ends. The CDR3 spells CASSSLRGDYGYTF. Written as DNA, the CDR3 is TGTGCCAGCAGCTCCCTGAGAGGGGACTATGGCTACACCTTC. Based on the CDR3 plus reference TRBV13 and TRBJ1-2, the full variable domain is AAGVIQSPRHLIKEKRETATLKCYPIPRHDTVYWYQQGPGQDPQFLISFYEKMQSDKGSIPDRFSAQQFSDYHSELNMSSLELGDSALYFCASSSLRGDYGYTFGSGTRLTVV.

The chain employs TRBV30 and TRBJ2-7, with TRBD1 matching over 8 bases. Germline CDR1 GTSNPN, CDR2 SVGIG (reference sequence). The CDR3 runs 13 residues. Losses at the gene ends were 2 bases for V and 3 bases for J; bases not matched to a gene: 3. The CDR3: CAWSRTGGYEQYF. For the CDR3, the DNA is TGTGCCTGGAGTCGAACAGGGGGCTACGAGCAGTACTTC.

On this clonotype: A junction end diverges from the germline sequence, so it may reflect a read error. This chain connects TRBV5-1 to TRBJ2-1, with unresolved D. The germline CDR1 and CDR2 sequences are SGHRS and YFSETQ. CDR3 size: 12 residues. Written as DNA, the CDR3 is TGCGTCAGCAGCGTAATCGGCAATGAGCAGTTCTTC. This translates into CVSSVIGNEQFF.